A selection of T cell receptor beta chains follows, all from one sample in a study of blood T cell repertoires in COVID-19. Produced via immunoSEQ multiplex PCR; TCRdb's table is partial and in-frame only. Counted here are over 200,000 clones, 70% to 90% occurring once; the ten biggest clones make up 10% to 14%. The source material was PBMCs or T cells enriched from blood (not recorded which). The receptors stem from a man aged 25-45 years who had recovered from COVID-19. Each CDR3 is given with its conserved first and last residue. The D gene is left open where the match is weak. Rows may omit the clone size; those that give it use once, few, many or a size class.

CDR3 protein	CDR3 DNA	V gene	J gene	clone size	D gene
CASSSRQGGEKLFF	TGTGCCAGCAGCTCTAGACAGGGTGGAGAAAAACTGTTTTTT	TRBV13	TRBJ1-4	NA	TRBD1
CAWSVGLAGGGEQFF	TGTGCCTGGAGTGTAGGACTAGCGGGGGGAGGTGAGCAGTTCTTC	TRBV30	TRBJ2-1	NA	TRBD2
CSVEDPAQIYGYTF	TGCAGCGTTGAAGATCCTGCACAGATCTATGGCTACACCTTC	TRBV29-1	TRBJ1-2	NA	NA
CASSIGVKQGTEQYF	TGCGCCAGCAGCATAGGAGTGAAGCAGGGTACCGAGCAGTACTTC	TRBV4-1	TRBJ2-7	NA	NA
CASSQGTGVSPLHF	TGTGCCAGCAGCCAAGGGACAGGGGTTTCACCCCTCCACTTT	TRBV14	TRBJ1-6	NA	TRBD1
CASSSSTDRSSGNTIYF	TGTGCCAGCAGCTCGTCGACAGATCGAAGCTCTGGAAACACCATATATTTT	TRBV7-8	TRBJ1-3	NA	NA
CASSFSGGTQETQYF	TGCGCCAGCAGCTTTAGCGGGGGGACCCAAGAGACCCAGTACTTC	TRBV5-1	TRBJ2-5	once	TRBD2
CASSPVTNRGDGYTF	TGCGCCAGCAGCCCAGTAACTAACAGGGGAGATGGCTACACCTTC	TRBV5-1	TRBJ1-2	few	TRBD1
CASSSGGPALNSPLHF	TGCGCCAGCAGCTCTGGGGGCCCGGCTTTGAATTCACCCCTCCACTTT	TRBV5-1	TRBJ1-6	NA	NA
CASSPGGGSYNEQFF	TGTGCCAGCAGCCCGGGGGGCGGGTCCTACAATGAGCAGTTCTTC	TRBV5-4	TRBJ2-1	NA	NA
CATSDIQSSYNEQFF	TGTGCCACCAGTGATATACAGAGCTCCTACAATGAGCAGTTCTTC	TRBV24-1	TRBJ2-1	NA	NA
CASSFFGLPRDEQFF	TGTGCCAGCAGCTTTTTCGGGCTCCCGAGGGATGAGCAGTTCTTC	TRBV7-9	TRBJ2-1	once	NA
CASSFGLAKNIQYF	TGTGCCAGCAGTTTCGGTCTAGCCAAAAACATTCAGTACTTC	TRBV6-6	TRBJ2-4	few	NA
CASSLSGTPGGEQYF	TGCGCCAGCAGCTTATCCGGGACGCCCGGAGGGGAGCAGTACTTC	TRBV5-1	TRBJ2-7	NA	NA
CASSQDGLRDSGNTIYF	TGTGCCAGCAGCCAAGATGGCCTCAGGGACTCTGGAAACACCATATATTTT	TRBV3-1/TRBV3-2	TRBJ1-3	NA	NA
CATSDFESTGTDTQYF	TGTGCCACCAGTGATTTTGAGTCTACCGGCACAGATACGCAGTATTTT	TRBV24-1	TRBJ2-3	NA	NA
CASSQKGQGNKQYF	TGTGCCAGCAGCCAAAAAGGACAGGGGAACAAGCAGTACTTC	TRBV3-1/TRBV3-2	TRBJ2-7	NA	TRBD1
CASMGPGTALNEQFF	TGTGCCAGCATGGGACCCGGGACTGCCCTAAATGAGCAGTTCTTC	TRBV6-5	TRBJ2-1	NA	NA
CASSVAQGLNSPLHF	TGTGCCAGCAGCGTCGCACAGGGGCTTAATTCACCCCTCCACTTT	TRBV9	TRBJ1-6	NA	TRBD1
CASSLPGQKETQYF	TGTGCCAGCAGCTTACCGGGACAGAAAGAGACCCAGTACTTC	TRBV11-2	TRBJ2-5	NA	TRBD1
CAWRVDSLKAFF	TGTGCCTGGAGAGTAGACAGTCTGAAAGCTTTCTTT	TRBV30	TRBJ1-1	once	NA
CASSPFVGQSGNQPQHF	TGTGCCAGCTCACCATTTGTTGGACAAAGTGGCAATCAGCCCCAGCATTTT	TRBV18	TRBJ1-5	NA	NA
CASSYRGFLANEQYF	TGTGCCAGCAGTTACAGGGGGTTCCTCGCTAACGAGCAGTACTTC	TRBV6-2/TRBV6-3	TRBJ2-7	NA	NA
CASSSITTTGVGNTIYF	TGTGCCAGCAGTTCCATAACTACAACAGGGGTCGGAAACACCATATATTTT	TRBV27	TRBJ1-3	NA	TRBD1